These 14 T cell receptor beta chains were sequenced from one sample in a study of cytotoxic CD8 clonotypes in ibrutinib-treated CLL. The assay was immunoSEQ multiplex PCR, and TCRdb's table has in-frame clones only and misses some. Of about 85,000 clones detected, 70% to 80% appear once; the ten largest clones hold around 5%. The sequencing used PBMCs, collected after 12 months of ibrutinib treatment. These TCRs come from a human donor with chronic lymphocytic leukemia.

The rearrangement joins TRBV10-1 to TRBJ2-7; 8 bases agree with TRBD1. The germline V gene has CDR1 WNHNN and CDR2 SYGVQD (reference sequence). This CDR3 is 15 amino acids long. The ends lost 0 bases at V and 3 bases at J; junction bases unmatched: 4. This chain's CDR3 is CASSESRDRRYEQYF. The DNA for the CDR3 is TGCGCCAGCAGTGAGTCGAGGGACAGGCGCTACGAGCAGTACTTC.

The chain recombines TRBV28 with TRBJ2-7, with 7 bases lining up with TRBD2. The CDR3 spans 13 residues. Looked up from germline, CDR1 is MDHEN and CDR2 is SYDVKM. Trimming at V came to 3 bases and at J to 2 bases, leaving 1 base not matched to a gene. CDR3 sequence reads: CASSLGGTYEQYF. The DNA for the CDR3 is TGTGCCAGCAGTTTGGGGGGGACCTACGAGCAGTACTTC.

The V and J genes are TRBV27 and TRBJ2-7; 11 bases agree with TRBD2. CDR3 size: 15 residues. From germline, CDR1 is MNHEY and CDR2 SMNVEV (reference sequence). The ends lost 5 bases at V and 3 bases at J; junction bases unmatched: 6. The CDR3: CASSINSGRDYEQYF. For the CDR3, the DNA is TGTGCCAGCAGTATAAATAGCGGGAGGGACTACGAGCAGTACTTC.

The V gene is TRBV7-9, the J gene TRBJ1-4; D is ambiguous. V shed 4 bases and J shed 5 bases, with 5 bases lying between them. The germline V gene encodes CDR1 SEHNR and CDR2 FQNEAQ (reference sequence). The CDR3 runs 12 residues. CDR3 sequence: CASSSLNEKLFF. The CDR3 DNA reads TGTGCCAGCAGCTCGCTCAATGAAAAACTGTTTTTT. Full variable domain (rest looked up from reference TRBV7-9 and TRBJ1-4): DTGVSQNPRHKITKRGQNVTFRCDPISEHNRLYWYRQTLGQGPEFLTYFQNEAQLEKSRLLSDRFSAERPKGSFSTLEIQRTEQGDSAMYLCASSSLNEKLFFGSGTQLSVL.

V gene TRBV7-2 combines with J gene TRBJ2-7; 11 bases are shared with TRBD2. In germline, CDR1 is SGHTA, CDR2 FQGNSA. The V gene end was trimmed by 5 bases and the J gene end by 3 bases; junction bases not matched to a gene: 6. This CDR3 spans 15 amino acids. The DNA of the CDR3 is TGTGCCAGCAGCCCAGTAGCGGGAGGGCTCTACGAGCAGTACTTC. This codes for CASSPVAGGLYEQYF.

This rearrangement joins TRBV5-5 to TRBJ2-7; D remains ambiguous. V shed 4 bases and J shed 0 bases, with 5 bases lying between them. Germline CDR1 and CDR2: SGHKS and YYEKEE (reference sequence). The CDR3 length is 12 residues. In DNA form, the CDR3 reads TGTGCCAGCAGCCCCCCCTCCTACGAGCAGTACTTC. It codes for CASSPPSYEQYF. Using reference TRBV5-5 and TRBJ2-7 for the parts outside the CDR3, the full variable domain is DAGVTQSPTHLIKTRGQQVTLRCSPISGHKSVSWYQQVLGQGPQFIFQYYEKEERGRGNFPDRFSARQFPNYSSELNVNALLLGDSALYLCASSPPSYEQYFGPGTRLTVT.

This rearrangement joins TRBV19 to TRBJ1-4; weak D call: TRBD1 (6 bases). The CDR3 loop spans 13 amino acids. The V and J ends lost 5 bases and 8 bases respectively, with 12 bases between them. The germline gives CDR1 LNHDA, CDR2 SQIVND (reference sequence). The CDR3 protein is CASSGAGEEKLFF. As DNA, the CDR3 is TGTGCCAGTAGTGGAGCAGGGGAAGAAAAACTGTTTTTT.

This chain joins TRBV7-6 and TRBJ2-1; TRBD2 aligns across 14 bases. The trim removed 3 bases at V and 9 bases at J, leaving 10 bases unmatched. This CDR3 is 17 amino acids long. In germline, CDR1 is SGHVS, CDR2 FNYEAQ. The CDR3 protein is CASSLPTGTSGSGEQFF. Written as DNA, the CDR3 is TGTGCCAGCAGCTTGCCCACCGGGACTAGCGGGAGTGGTGAGCAGTTCTTC.

The V call is TRBV6-6, the J call TRBJ2-2, with unresolved D. Per germline, CDR1 MNHNY and CDR2 SVGAGI (reference sequence). V gave up 3 bases and J gave up 7 bases, with 9 bases separating them. CDR3 length: 13 residues. CDR3 loop: CASSYWRNGELFF. For the CDR3, the DNA is TGTGCCAGCAGTTATTGGCGAAACGGGGAGCTGTTTTTT.

V is TRBV19 and J is TRBJ2-4; no clear D. Germline CDR1 LNHDA, CDR2 SQIVND (reference sequence). V was cut by 3 bases and J by 1 base, with 7 bases left in between. The CDR3 is 14 amino acids. CDR3 in DNA: TGTGCCAGTAGTATCAAAGGGGCCAAAAACATTCAGTACTTC. Its translation is CASSIKGAKNIQYF.

The J gene is TRBJ2-7, the V gene TRBV2; D might be TRBD2 (5 bases). V was cut by 6 bases and J by 4 bases, with 16 bases left in between. CDR3 length equals 14 residues. CDR1 and CDR2 from the germline V gene are SNHLY and FYNNEI. The CDR3 sequence is CASSDTRSSYEQYF. The CDR3 DNA is TGTGCCAGCAGCGACACTAGGTCGTCTTACGAGCAGTACTTC.

There are many counts of this clone. V usage is TRBV6-6 and J usage is TRBJ2-3, with a possible D match to TRBD2 (5 bases). The germline V gene has CDR1 MNHNY and CDR2 SVGAGI (reference sequence). The V end lost 8 bases, the J end lost 5 bases, and 11 bases lay between the germline ends. This CDR3 has 12 amino acids. The CDR3 DNA is TGTGCCAGCGGCCCCCGGGAAGATACGCAGTATTTT. Its protein is CASGPREDTQYF.

This chain uses TRBV5-5 with TRBJ2-7; a weak D match, TRBD1 (6 bases). Trimming cost V 3 bases and J 5 bases, with 12 bases left between them. CDR1 and CDR2 from the germline V gene are SGHKS and YYEKEE (reference sequence). The CDR3 has 13 residues. The CDR3 sequence is CASSSLDRHEQYF. In nucleotides, the CDR3 is TGTGCCAGCAGCTCCTTGGACAGACACGAGCAGTACTTC.

The V call is TRBV7-3, the J call TRBJ2-7; D unresolved. V lost 10 bases and J lost 2, with 15 bases in between. This CDR3 is 13 amino acids long. CDR1 SGHTA and CDR2 FQGTGA come from the germline V gene. The CDR3 loop is CATLRASAYEQYF. The CDR3, as DNA: TGTGCCACCCTACGGGCCTCAGCCTACGAGCAGTACTTC.